This T cell receptor (beta chain) was obtained from a study of blood T cell repertoires in COVID-19. In the authors' methods: Nucleated cell number was recorded as an estimate derived from reference gene primer amplification. Here immunoSEQ multiplex PCR was the method, and the copy in TCRdb shows in-frame clones only, minus some. V and J calls and clone size are those listed in that table; D and trimming were worked out from the DNA. Among around 250,000 clones listed, approximately 87% were seen once. The specimen sequenced was peripheral blood. This TCR came from a man aged 55 to 69 with acute or convalescent COVID-19.

CDR3 sequence reads: CASSHTDSNYNEQFF. The CDR3 nucleotides are TGTGCCAGCAGCCACACGGACAGCAACTACAATGAGCAGTTCTTC. This rearrangement joins TRBV3-1 (or the pseudogene TRBV3-2) to TRBJ2-1; D might be TRBD1 (6 bases). Trimming stripped 3 bases from V and 3 bases from J, with 12 bases between. Per germline, CDR1 LGHDT and CDR2 YNNKEL (reference sequence). The length of the CDR3 is 15 residues.